At least ten counts were recorded for the clone carrying this T cell receptor beta chain. Its antigen is not known. By flow cytometry, patients selected for sequencing had shown an expansion of CD8+CD57+ cells. The entry originates in a study of CD8+CD57+ T cells in acquired aplastic anemia. Whole-study context: DNA from sorted CD4+ and CD8+ cells averaged around 3.2 ug.

CDR1 and CDR2 (germline): SGHRS, YFSETQ. CDR3 length: 16 residues. V dropped 4 bases and J dropped 4; count of bases not matched to a gene: 9. Genomic DNA templated the TCR beta VDJ and CDR3 profiling. TCRdb re-derived calls from the reads in MiXCR, one entry per CDR3 protein. The table shows about 180,000 distinct CDR3 sequences, with nearly 50% occurring only once. Study-wide results and limits: Around 29 CD8+ CDR3 sequences were shared between patients and controls.

The chain combines TRBV5-1 with TRBJ1-2; 11 bases agree with TRBD1. Sequenced material: sorted CD4+, CD8+, or CD8+CD57+ T cells (not recorded which) from PBMCs. This sequence originates from a human donor with aplastic anemia. The CDR3 is CASSPSGTGGVYGYTF. CDR3 nucleotide sequence: TGCGCCAGCAGCCCCTCCGGGACAGGGGGGGTCTATGGCTACACCTTC.